Sequencing of this TCR beta chain was carried out in a study of T cells in Graves' hyperthyroidism and ophthalmopathy. Study-wide results and limits: Most clonotypes expanded in the thyroid (above 0.001) were also present in blood.

What was amplified from RNA transcripts were TCR beta CDR3 regions. The study used the HTBI primer set for a first-round RT-PCR of the TCR CDR3. TCRdb called the multiplex PCR reads again in MiXCR, with one record for every CDR3 protein. The table shows 560,000 or so distinct CDR3 sequences, with around 20% occurring only once. In the ophthalmopathy cohort, Clinical Activity Score was at least 3, NOSPECS grade at least 4, and duration under 3 months. Lactation, pregnancy, other autoimmune disease or uncontrolled infection led to exclusion of patients. In the case of this clonotype: As yet, its antigen is unknown.

V lost 5 bases to trimming and J lost 3 bases; unmatched junction nucleotides: 4. Germline V gene lookup returns CDR1 DFQATT and CDR2 SNEGSKA (reference sequence). The CDR3 runs 14 residues. The genes are TRBV20-1 and TRBJ2-1, with 10 positions matching TRBD2. Sequences were obtained from blood. The TCR sequence derives from a man in his forties with Graves' ophthalmopathy. CDR3: CSAPLAGLYNEQFF. The CDR3, as DNA: TGCAGTGCTCCACTAGCGGGACTCTACAATGAGCAGTTCTTC.